This TCR beta chain was captured in a study of cytomegalovirus exposure and HLA in healthy donors. Study-wide background: Out of roughly 170 million T cells, an earlier analysis found fewer than 140 million unique TCR beta sequences in total.

PCR employed 60 Vbeta and 13 Jbeta primers. The method was immunoSEQ multiplex PCR; TCRdb's version includes in-frame clones alone and lacks a portion of them. This table has 100,000 or so clones, approximately 70% appearing once. Trimming cost V 4 bases and J 3 bases; bases outside gene matches: 8. This CDR3 region has 15 residues. Germline CDR1 is SEHNR and CDR2 is FQNEAQ (reference sequence). V usage is TRBV7-9 and J usage is TRBJ2-7; 8 bases agree with TRBD1. Sequenced input: PBMCs. The clonotype comes from a man younger than 45 in good health and CMV-seronegative. CDR3 sequence reads: CASSSDRGYGYEQYF. Written as DNA, the CDR3 is TGTGCCAGCAGCTCCGACAGGGGCTATGGCTACGAGCAGTACTTC.